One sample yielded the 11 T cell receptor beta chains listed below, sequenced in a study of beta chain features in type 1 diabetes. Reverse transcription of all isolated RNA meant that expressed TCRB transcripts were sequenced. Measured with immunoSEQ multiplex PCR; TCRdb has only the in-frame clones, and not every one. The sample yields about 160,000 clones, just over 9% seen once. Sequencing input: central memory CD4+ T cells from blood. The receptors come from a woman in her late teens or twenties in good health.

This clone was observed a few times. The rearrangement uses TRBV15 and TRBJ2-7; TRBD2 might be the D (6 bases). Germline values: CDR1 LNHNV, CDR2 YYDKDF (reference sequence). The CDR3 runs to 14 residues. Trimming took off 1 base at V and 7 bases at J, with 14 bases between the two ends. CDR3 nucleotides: TGTGCCACCAGCAGAGCACGGGGGATCGGAGAGCAGTACTTC. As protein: CATSRARGIGEQYF. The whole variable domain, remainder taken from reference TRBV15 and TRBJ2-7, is DAMVIQNPRYQVTQFGKPVTLSCSQTLNHNVMYWYQQKSSQAPKLLFHYYDKDFNNEADTPDNFQSRRPNTSFCFLDIRSPGLGDTAMYLCATSRARGIGEQYFGPGTRLTVT.

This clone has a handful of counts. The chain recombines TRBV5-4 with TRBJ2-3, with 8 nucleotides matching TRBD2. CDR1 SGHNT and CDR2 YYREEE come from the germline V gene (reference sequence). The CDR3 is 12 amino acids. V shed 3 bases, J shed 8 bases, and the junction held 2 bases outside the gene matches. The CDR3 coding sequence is TGTGCCAGCAGCTCCGGGGGGGCTACGCAGTATTTT. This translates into CASSSGGATQYF. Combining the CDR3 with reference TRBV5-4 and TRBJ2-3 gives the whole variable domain ETGVTQSPTHLIKTRGQQVTLRCSSQSGHNTVSWYQQALGQGPQFIFQYYREEENGRGNFPPRFSGLQFPNYSSELNVNALELDDSALYLCASSSGGATQYFGPGTRLTVL.

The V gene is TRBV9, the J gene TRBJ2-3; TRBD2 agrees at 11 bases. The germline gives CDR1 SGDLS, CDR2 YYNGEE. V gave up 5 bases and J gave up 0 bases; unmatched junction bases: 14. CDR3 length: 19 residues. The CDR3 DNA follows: TGTGCCAGCAGTTCCGGCGGAACTAGCGGGGGACCTAGCACAGATACGCAGTATTTT. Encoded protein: CASSSGGTSGGPSTDTQYF.

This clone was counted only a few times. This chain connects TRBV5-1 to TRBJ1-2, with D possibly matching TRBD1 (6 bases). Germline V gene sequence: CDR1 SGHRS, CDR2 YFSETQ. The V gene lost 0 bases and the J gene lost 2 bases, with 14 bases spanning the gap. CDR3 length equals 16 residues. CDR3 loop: CASSLGKWGPNYGYTF. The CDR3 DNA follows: TGCGCCAGCAGCTTGGGAAAATGGGGGCCGAACTATGGCTACACCTTC. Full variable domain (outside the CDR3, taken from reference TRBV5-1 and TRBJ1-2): KAGVTQTPRYLIKTRGQQVTLSCSPISGHRSVSWYQQTPGQGLQFLFEYFSETQRNKGNFPGRFSGRQFSNSRSEMNVSTLELGDSALYLCASSLGKWGPNYGYTFGSGTRLTVV.

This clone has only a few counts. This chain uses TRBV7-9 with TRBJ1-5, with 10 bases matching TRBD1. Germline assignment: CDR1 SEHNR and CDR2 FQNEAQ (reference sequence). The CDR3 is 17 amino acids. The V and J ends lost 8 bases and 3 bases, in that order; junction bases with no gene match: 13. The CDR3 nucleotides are TGTGCCAGCTCCCCCGGACAGGGGGGGAAGATCAATCAGCCCCAGCATTTT. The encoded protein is CASSPGQGGKINQPQHF.

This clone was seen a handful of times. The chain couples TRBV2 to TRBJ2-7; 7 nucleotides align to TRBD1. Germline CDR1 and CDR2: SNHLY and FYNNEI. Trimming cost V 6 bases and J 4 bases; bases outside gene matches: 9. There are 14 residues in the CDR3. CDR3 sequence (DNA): TGTGCCAGCAGGAGGGACAGTCTATTATACGAGCAGTACTTC. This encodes CASRRDSLLYEQYF.

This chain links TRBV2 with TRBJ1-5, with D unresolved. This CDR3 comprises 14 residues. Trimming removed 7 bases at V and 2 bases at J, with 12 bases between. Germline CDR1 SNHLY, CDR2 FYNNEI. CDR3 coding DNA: TGTGCCAGCAATCCGGAGGCTGGCAATCAGCCCCAGCATTTT. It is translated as CASNPEAGNQPQHF.

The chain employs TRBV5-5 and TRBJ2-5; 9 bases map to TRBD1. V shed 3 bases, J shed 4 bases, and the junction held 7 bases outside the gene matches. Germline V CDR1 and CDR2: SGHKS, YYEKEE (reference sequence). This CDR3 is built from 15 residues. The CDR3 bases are TGTGCCAGCAGCTCGGACAGGGGCGCCCCAGAGACCCAGTACTTC. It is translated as CASSSDRGAPETQYF.

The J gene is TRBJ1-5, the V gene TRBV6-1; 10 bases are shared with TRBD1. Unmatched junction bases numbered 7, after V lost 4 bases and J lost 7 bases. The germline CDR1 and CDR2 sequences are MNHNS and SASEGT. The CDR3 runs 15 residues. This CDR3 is CASSGTGGVWQPQHF. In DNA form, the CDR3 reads TGTGCCAGCAGTGGGACAGGGGGAGTATGGCAGCCCCAGCATTTT.

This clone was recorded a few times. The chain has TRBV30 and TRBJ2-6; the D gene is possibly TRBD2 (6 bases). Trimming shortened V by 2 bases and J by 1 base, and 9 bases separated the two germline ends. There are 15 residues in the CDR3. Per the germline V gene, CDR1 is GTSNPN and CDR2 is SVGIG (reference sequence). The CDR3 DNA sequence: TGTGCCTGGAGTTCCGGGGGATCTGGGGCCAACGTCCTGACTTTC. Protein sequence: CAWSSGGSGANVLTF.

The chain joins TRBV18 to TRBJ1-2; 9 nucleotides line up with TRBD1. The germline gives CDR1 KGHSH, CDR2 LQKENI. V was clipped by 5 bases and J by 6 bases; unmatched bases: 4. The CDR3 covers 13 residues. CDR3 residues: CASSADRGDGYTF. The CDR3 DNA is TGTGCCAGCTCAGCCGACAGGGGGGATGGCTACACCTTC.